This T cell receptor beta chain was obtained from a study of cytotoxic CD8 clonotypes in ibrutinib-treated CLL. Study results and limitations: Sustained-remission patients were sampled at one set of times and progressing patients at different ones.

The repertoire was sequenced with immunoSEQ multiplex PCR; TCRdb's copy has only in-frame clones and lacks some. This table holds nearly 300,000 clones, roughly four fifths found once. Turning to this clone: Its antigen remains unidentified.

This clonotype was sampled from a human donor with chronic lymphocytic leukemia. This specimen was PBMCs, taken at disease progression, from a patient treated with ibrutinib.

This CDR3 reads CASSISVLKPQHF. The CDR3 DNA reads TGTGCCAGTAGTATATCAGTCCTGAAGCCCCAGCATTTT. V is TRBV19 and J is TRBJ1-5; the D is unclear. CDR3 length: 13 residues. The germline V gene encodes CDR1 LNHDA and CDR2 SQIVND (reference sequence). Trimming took 2 bases from V and 8 from J, leaving 10 bases between them.